The 20 T cell receptor beta chains reported below all come from one sample, sequenced in a study of blood T cell repertoires in COVID-19. The repertoire was sequenced with immunoSEQ multiplex PCR; TCRdb's copy has only in-frame clones and lacks some. This sample has 100,000 to 150,000 clones, with approximately 83% found just once. Sequencing was performed on peripheral blood. These receptors all come from a man between 60 and 75 years old with acute or convalescent COVID-19.

The V gene is TRBV6-5, the J gene TRBJ2-2, with D possibly being TRBD1 (5 bases). The ends were cut back, 5 bases at V and 3 bases at J, with 13 bases in the middle. The CDR3 length is 15 residues. CDR1 and CDR2 (germline): MNHEY, SVGAGI. The CDR3 region has the DNA TGTGCCAGCAGTAAATCGACAGTAGACACCGGGGAGCTGTTTTTT. This gives the protein CASSKSTVDTGELFF.

The chain uses TRBV5-1 and TRBJ1-1; a possible D gene is TRBD1 (5 bases). The CDR3 contains 13 residues. The ends were cut back, 0 bases at V and 5 bases at J, with 8 bases in the middle. Germline loops: CDR1 SGHRS, CDR2 YFSETQ. The CDR3 nucleotides read TGCGCCAGCAGCTTGGCGGCAGGGACTGAAGCTTTCTTT. Encoded protein: CASSLAAGTEAFF.

This clone has a single count. V usage is TRBV19 and J usage is TRBJ2-7; TRBD2 matches 10 bases. This CDR3 spans 16 amino acids. With 2 bases clipped from V and 4 bases from J, the junction kept 8 bases outside the gene matches. Germline V gene sequence: CDR1 LNHDA, CDR2 SQIVND (reference sequence). CDR3 region: CASSIRASGRIYEQYF. DNA for the CDR3: TGTGCCAGTAGTATACGGGCTAGCGGGAGAATTTACGAGCAGTACTTC.

The genes are TRBV2 and TRBJ1-2; TRBD1 aligns across 7 bases. Germline V CDR1 and CDR2: SNHLY, FYNNEI. The CDR3 contains 13 residues. V trimming: 6 bases; J trimming: 4 bases; junction bases outside the gene matches: 5. CDR3 in DNA: TGTGCCAGCAGAGACAGGGATTCCTATGGCTACACCTTC. Its protein product is CASRDRDSYGYTF. Full variable domain (remainder filled in from reference TRBV2 and TRBJ1-2): EPEVTQTPSHQVTQMGQEVILRCVPISNHLYFYWYRQILGQKVEFLVSFYNNEISEKSEIFDDQFSVERPDGSNFTLKIRSTKLEDSAMYFCASRDRDSYGYTFGSGTRLTVV.

The rearrangement links TRBV28 to TRBJ1-6, with 11 bases lining up with TRBD1. From germline, CDR1 is MDHEN and CDR2 SYDVKM. V lost 7 bases and J lost 14; bases outside the gene matches: 10. The CDR3 length is 14 residues. CDR3 nucleotides: TGTGCCAGCACGGGACAGGGGGATCTCGGGGCCCTCCACTTT. As protein: CASTGQGDLGALHF.

The chain couples TRBV10-3 to TRBJ1-5; TRBD1 might be the D (5 bases). Trimming removed 7 bases from V and 3 bases from J, with 13 bases in between. The CDR3 sequence is 14 residues long. Germline V CDR1 and CDR2: ENHRY, SYGVKD. CDR3 bases: TGTGCCATCAAAGGGTCAGGGAACAATCAGCCCCAGCATTTT. It codes for CAIKGSGNNQPQHF.

This clone was picked up a small number of times. The junction does not match germline at one end; this may be a read error. The genes are TRBV7-7 and TRBJ2-3; D is ambiguous. The germline gives CDR1 SSHAT, CDR2 FNYEAQ (reference sequence). The CDR3 is made up of 13 amino acids. The DNA for the CDR3 is TGTGCTAGCAGTTCCACCTACACAGATACGCAGTATTTT. Translating gives CASSSTYTDTQYF.

The V and J genes are TRBV5-1 and TRBJ1-1; TRBD1 agrees at 7 bases. The CDR3 covers 13 residues. Trimming removed 2 bases from V and 3 bases from J; junction bases left unmatched: 1. CDR1 SGHRS and CDR2 YFSETQ come from the germline V gene. The CDR3 spells CASSFTGDTEAFF. Here the CDR3 DNA reads TGCGCCAGCAGCTTCACAGGGGACACTGAAGCTTTCTTT.

The rearrangement joins TRBV29-1 to TRBJ2-1; 8 bases are a match to TRBD1. CDR3 length equals 11 residues. Germline CDR1 SQVTM, CDR2 ANQGSEA. V lost 7 bases, J lost 6 bases, and 2 bases stayed unmatched. The CDR3 DNA is TGCAGCGCTGACAGGGGCAATGAGCAGTTCTTC. Translating gives CSADRGNEQFF.

This clone occurred a few times. The rearrangement joins TRBV24-1 to TRBJ2-1, with 7 bases fitting TRBD2. CDR1 and CDR2 from the germline V gene are KGHDR and SFDVKD. The CDR3 is 16 amino acids. The junction had 20 bases not matched to a gene; V was cut back by 7 bases and J by 12 bases. For the CDR3, the DNA is TGTGCCACCAGCAGCGGGAAACGAATCTATGGATTTGGGCAGTTCTTC. Amino acids: CATSSGKRIYGFGQFF.

This chain links TRBV3-1 (or the pseudogene TRBV3-2) with TRBJ1-1; D is undetermined. The CDR3 sequence is 16 residues long. Germline V gene lookup returns CDR1 LGHDT and CDR2 YNNKEL (reference sequence). V lost 0 bases, J lost 1 base, and 12 bases lay in between. The CDR3 nucleotides read TGTGCCAGCAGCCAAGATCCTCGAGGAGGGAACACTGAAGCTTTCTTT. Translation gives CASSQDPRGGNTEAFF.

CDR3 nucleotide sequence: TGTGCCACCAGTGATTTGACTACCGGGGAGCTGTTTTTT. Its protein product is CATSDLTTGELFF. The rearrangement joins TRBV24-1 to TRBJ2-2; D is unclear. Trimming stripped 0 bases from V and 5 bases from J, with 3 bases between. Germline-derived CDR1 and CDR2 are KGHDR and SFDVKD. CDR3 length equals 13 residues.

This clone was found a few times. The chain has TRBV11-2 and TRBJ2-7; D remains unclear. The V gene's germline CDR1 is SGHAT and CDR2 FQNNGV. The CDR3 has 12 amino acids. Trimming stripped 8 bases from V and 12 bases from J, with 20 bases between. CDR3 amino acids: CASGSLAPEAYF. In DNA, the CDR3 is TGTGCCAGCGGCTCGCTGGCACCCGAGGCGTACTTC.

The chain links TRBV29-1 to TRBJ2-7; D remains ambiguous. V was pared by 3 bases and J by 4 bases, with 10 bases between. This CDR3 has 12 residues. Germline lookup yields CDR1 SQVTM and CDR2 ANQGSEA. The CDR3 DNA sequence: TGCAGCGTTGAGGGCAGCCAATACGAGCAGTACTTC. Translated: CSVEGSQYEQYF.

This clone has at least ten counts. The chain recombines TRBV27 with TRBJ2-7; TRBD2 agrees at 9 bases. CDR3 length equals 16 residues. V trimming: 5 bases; J trimming: 4 bases; junction bases outside the gene matches: 12. The germline V gene has CDR1 MNHEY and CDR2 SMNVEV (reference sequence). In DNA, the CDR3 is TGTGCCAGCAGTCCCCAACTGACTAGCGGTAGTTACGAGCAGTACTTC. Protein product: CASSPQLTSGSYEQYF.

This rearrangement joins TRBV5-6 to TRBJ2-1; D is unresolved. Germline V gene data show CDR1 as SGHDT and CDR2 as YYEEEE. The length of the CDR3 is 11 residues. The ends were cut back, 2 bases at V and 8 bases at J, with 5 bases in the middle. CDR3 DNA: TGTGCCAGCAGCTTAAGAGATGAGCAGTTCTTC. Its translation: CASSLRDEQFF.

This chain uses TRBV21-1 with TRBJ2-1; TRBD2 was called by the table and not checked on the DNA. TRBV21-1 is classified as a pseudogene. The CDR3 is 20 amino acids. This CDR3 is CASSRRMDRGLRTSELEQFF. The DNA of the CDR3 is TGTGCCAGCAGCAGGCGGATGGACAGGGGGCTTAGGACTAGCGAGTTGGAGCAGTTCTTC.

This sequence joins TRBV24-1 and TRBJ2-3; 9 nucleotides match TRBD2. Unmatched junction bases numbered 3, after V lost 7 bases and J lost 2 bases. The CDR3 sequence is 14 residues long. From germline, CDR1 is KGHDR and CDR2 SFDVKD. The CDR3 nucleotides are TGTGCCACCAGCCTAGCGGGAAACACAGATACGCAGTATTTT. Amino acids: CATSLAGNTDTQYF.

This chain connects TRBV27 to TRBJ1-6; D unclear. CDR1 MNHEY and CDR2 SMNVEV come from the germline V gene (reference sequence). Trimming cost V 3 bases and J 8 bases, with 11 bases left between them. The CDR3 loop spans 14 amino acids. The CDR3 DNA sequence: TGTGCCAGCAGTTTGCTACGGGTCGATTCACCCCTCCACTTT. Its protein is CASSLLRVDSPLHF.

This CDR3 is CASSFRQAAQETQYF. The CDR3 DNA sequence: TGTGCCAGCAGCTTTCGACAGGCAGCCCAAGAGACCCAGTACTTC. J is TRBJ2-5 and V is TRBV13; TRBD1 might be the D (6 bases). CDR3 size: 15 residues. Germline values: CDR1 PRHDT, CDR2 FYEKMQ (reference sequence). Trimming removed 3 bases at V and 1 base at J, with 12 bases between.